This T cell receptor beta chain is from a study of blood T cell repertoires in COVID-19. The V gene end was trimmed by 1 base and the J gene end by 3 bases; junction bases not matched to a gene: 11. The germline V gene encodes CDR1 SQVTM and CDR2 ANQGSEA. CDR3 length: 17 amino acids. Libraries were prepared by immunoSEQ multiplex PCR; TCRdb keeps only in-frame clonotypes and omits some of them. The sample yields tens of thousands of clones, about 84% seen once. Sequenced: peripheral blood. The origin of this receptor is a man aged 60 to 75 with acute or convalescent COVID-19. V and J are TRBV29-1 and TRBJ1-1; 10 bases are shared with TRBD1. In DNA, the CDR3 is TGCAGCGTTGAAGGGGGGACAGGGGCAGTCATGTACACTGAAGCTTTCTTT. Translated: CSVEGGTGAVMYTEAFF.